The 26 T cell receptor beta chains presented below share a single source sample, sequenced in a study of blood T cell repertoires in COVID-19. Some clones are missing from TCRdb's copy, which holds only in-frame ones; the method was immunoSEQ multiplex PCR. The sample consists of hundreds of thousands of clones, roughly 90% of them appearing once. Sequencing was done on a sample of PBMCs or T cells enriched from blood (not recorded which). These receptors were taken from a man in his 60s who had recovered from COVID-19.

This clone has a handful of counts. V gene TRBV30 combines with J gene TRBJ1-2, with D perhaps TRBD1 (6 bases). The CDR3 is 11 residues long. CDR1 and CDR2 (germline): GTSNPN, SVGIG (reference sequence). CDR3 in amino acids: CAYTQGYGYTF. For the CDR3, the DNA is TGTGCTTACACACAGGGTTATGGCTACACCTTC.

This chain links TRBV13 with TRBJ2-2, with TRBD2 matching over 12 bases. J was trimmed by 1 base and V by 4 bases; bases with no gene match: 1. The CDR3 is 16 residues long. Germline assignment: CDR1 PRHDT and CDR2 FYEKMQ (reference sequence). CDR3 sequence: CASSWGLAGNTGELFF. The CDR3 bases are TGTGCCAGCAGCTGGGGACTAGCGGGGAACACCGGGGAGCTGTTTTTT.

This clone has just one count. This rearrangement joins TRBV3-1 (or the pseudogene TRBV3-2) to TRBJ1-5; the D gene is possibly TRBD1 (5 bases). The germline gives CDR1 LGHDT, CDR2 YNNKEL (reference sequence). The CDR3 is made up of 15 amino acids. V lost 6 bases and J 0 bases, leaving 12 bases between the germline ends. DNA of the CDR3: TGTGCCAGCAGTAATGGGGCGCTTAGCAATCAGCCCCAGCATTTT. It yields the protein CASSNGALSNQPQHF.

The chain recombines TRBV6-5 with TRBJ1-1; no definite D call. Germline V gene sequence: CDR1 MNHEY, CDR2 SVGAGI. CDR3 length: 13 amino acids. Between the trimmed V and J ends, which lost 5 bases and 1 base, there was a span of 8 bases. CDR3 bases: TGTGCCAGCAGTACGGGATGGAACACTGAAGCTTTCTTT. Amino acids: CASSTGWNTEAFF.

V and J are TRBV3-1 (or the pseudogene TRBV3-2) and TRBJ1-1; 10 bases are a match to TRBD1. Germline CDR1 LGHDT, CDR2 YNNKEL (reference sequence). V trimming: 0 bases; J trimming: 5 bases; junction bases outside the gene matches: 12. The CDR3 loop spans 18 amino acids. The CDR3 is CASSQDGTGDSPRTEAFF. The DNA for the CDR3 is TGTGCCAGCAGCCAAGATGGGACAGGGGACTCCCCGAGGACTGAAGCTTTCTTT.

As for this clone: The same CDR3 is also encoded by other DNA sequences in this sample. The chain recombines TRBV5-1 with TRBJ2-7; TRBD2 matches 7 bases. The ends lost 0 bases at V and 0 bases at J; junction bases unmatched: 3. Per germline, CDR1 SGHRS and CDR2 YFSETQ. The length of the CDR3 is 15 residues. The CDR3 loop is CASSLAGGSSYEQYF. CDR3 coding DNA: TGCGCCAGCAGCTTGGCTGGCGGGAGCTCCTACGAGCAGTACTTC.

This rearrangement joins TRBV15 to TRBJ1-1; maybe TRBD1 (5 bases). CDR3 length: 14 residues. V gave up 5 bases and J gave up 4 bases, with 14 bases separating them. Germline CDR1 LNHNV, CDR2 YYDKDF (reference sequence). The CDR3 DNA follows: TGTGCCACCAGCGCTTCAACTGGGGCCACTGAAGCTTTCTTT. This translates into CATSASTGATEAFF.

J is TRBJ2-7 and V is TRBV7-8; a weak D match, TRBD2 (5 bases). V lost 5 bases and J lost 1, with 18 bases in between. Germline assignment: CDR1 SGHVS and CDR2 FQNEAQ. The CDR3 runs 16 residues. The CDR3 protein is CASSVSPYRGSYEQYF. The DNA for the CDR3 is TGTGCCAGCAGCGTATCCCCGTATCGGGGTTCCTACGAGCAGTACTTC.

This rearrangement joins TRBV24-1 to TRBJ2-1, with D perhaps matching TRBD2 (5 bases). Trimming removed 5 bases from V and 8 bases from J, with 9 bases in between. From germline, CDR1 is KGHDR and CDR2 SFDVKD. This CDR3 contains 12 residues. The CDR3 coding sequence is TGTGCCACCAGTGTGGGAGACCATGAGCAGTTCTTC. Translation: CATSVGDHEQFF.

In its sample, this clone was seen once. The V gene is TRBV25-1, the J gene TRBJ2-2; D might be TRBD2 (5 bases). This CDR3 is built from 13 residues. Germline V gene sequence: CDR1 MGHDK, CDR2 SYGVNS. V lost 4 bases, J lost 3 bases, and 6 bases lay in between. The CDR3 sequence: CASSGGYTGELFF. Here the CDR3 DNA reads TGTGCCAGCAGTGGAGGGTACACCGGGGAGCTGTTTTTT.

The table lists this clone with a count of one. The CDR3 region has the DNA TGTGCCACCAGCAGAGTGAGGTATAGCGGGACGCCGGTGGATACGCAGTATTTT. Amino acids: CATSRVRYSGTPVDTQYF. This sequence joins TRBV15 and TRBJ2-3; 8 bases are a match to TRBD2. J gave up 6 bases and V 1 base, and 15 bases lay outside the gene matches. CDR3 length: 18 amino acids. Germline values: CDR1 LNHNV, CDR2 YYDKDF (reference sequence).

The chain carries TRBV28 and TRBJ1-5; 9 bases match TRBD1. With V trimmed by 8 bases and J by 7 bases, 12 bases remained unmatched. CDR1 MDHEN and CDR2 SYDVKM come from the germline V gene. The CDR3 length is 15 residues. The CDR3 sequence: CASGPGQGIRQPQHF. The CDR3 DNA is TGTGCCAGCGGCCCGGGACAGGGTATAAGGCAGCCCCAGCATTTT.

The sample holds a few counts of this clone. V usage is TRBV20-1 and J usage is TRBJ2-3; possible D gene TRBD2, 6 bases. V gave up 3 bases and J gave up 1 base, with 14 bases separating them. The CDR3 has 15 amino acids. Germline V gene data show CDR1 as DFQATT and CDR2 as SNEGSKA (reference sequence). This CDR3 is CSASPAGSGTDTQYF. In nucleotides, the CDR3 is TGCAGTGCTAGTCCGGCGGGATCTGGCACAGATACGCAGTATTTT.

The chain joins TRBV3-1 (or the pseudogene TRBV3-2) to TRBJ2-3; 8 bases fit TRBD1. Germline CDR1 LGHDT, CDR2 YNNKEL (reference sequence). J was trimmed by 6 bases and V by 3 bases; bases with no gene match: 5. There are 14 residues in the CDR3. CDR3 amino acids: CASSQLTGADTQYF. The CDR3 nucleotides read TGTGCCAGCAGCCAGCTGACAGGGGCTGATACGCAGTATTTT.

The table lists this clone with a count of one. V gene TRBV5-1 combines with J gene TRBJ2-3, with 12 bases matching TRBD2. Germline trimming cut 3 bases from V and 6 bases from J; bases unmatched to any gene: 5. Germline V lookup: CDR1 SGHRS, CDR2 YFSETQ. The CDR3 consists of 15 residues. CDR3 amino acids: CASSSGLAGLDTQYF. The DNA of the CDR3 is TGCGCCAGCAGCTCGGGACTAGCGGGTTTGGATACGCAGTATTTT.

V and J are TRBV18 and TRBJ1-1, with 11 positions matching TRBD1. Losses at the gene ends were 2 bases for V and 6 bases for J; bases not matched to a gene: 5. Germline-derived CDR1 and CDR2 are KGHSH and LQKENI. The CDR3 has 15 amino acids. DNA for the CDR3: TGTGCCAGCTCACCAACGGGACAGGGGGGCTCTGAAGCTTTCTTT. Translating gives CASSPTGQGGSEAFF.

Here the CDR3 DNA reads TGTGCCAGCAGTGAAGCGCTATGGGACAGAGATCAGCCCCAGCATTTT. Translating it yields CASSEALWDRDQPQHF. The V and J genes are TRBV2 and TRBJ1-5, with TRBD1 matching 7 bases. The CDR3 is made up of 16 amino acids. Germline lookup yields CDR1 SNHLY and CDR2 FYNNEI. V lost 0 bases, J lost 5 bases, and 7 bases stayed unmatched.

The chain is built from TRBV5-6 and TRBJ2-1; tentative D call: TRBD2 (5 bases). Trimming cost V 0 bases and J 3 bases, with 10 bases left between them. Germline V gives CDR1 SGHDT, CDR2 YYEEEE. This CDR3 has 15 residues. The DNA of the CDR3 is TGTGCCAGCAGCTTGGGCGGGCTTGGCTACAATGAGCAGTTCTTC. Residues: CASSLGGLGYNEQFF.

V and J are TRBV27 and TRBJ1-1; the match to TRBD1 covers 9 bases. The length of the CDR3 is 16 residues. CDR1 is MNHEY, CDR2 SMNVEV, per germline (reference sequence). Unmatched junction bases numbered 11, after V lost 3 bases and J lost 6 bases. This CDR3 is CASSFRTGASWAEAFF. CDR3 DNA: TGTGCCAGCAGTTTTCGGACAGGGGCCTCTTGGGCTGAAGCTTTCTTT.

CDR3: CAISDRGEGAFF. The DNA of the CDR3 is TGTGCCATCAGTGACAGGGGTGAGGGAGCTTTCTTT. The chain combines TRBV10-3 with TRBJ1-1; D might be TRBD1 (6 bases). This CDR3 is 12 amino acids long. Germline V lookup: CDR1 ENHRY, CDR2 SYGVKD. The V end lost 3 bases, the J end lost 10 bases, and 12 bases lay between the germline ends.

The gene calls are TRBV5-4 and TRBJ1-2; D is unclear. Per germline, CDR1 SGHNT and CDR2 YYREEE (reference sequence). CDR3 length equals 15 residues. V lost 5 bases to trimming and J lost 7 bases, with 21 bases between them. CDR3 in DNA: TGTGCCAGCAGATTGAAAAGTCGCCCCTCGGGTGGCTACACCTTC. Protein: CASRLKSRPSGGYTF. Drawing the rest from reference TRBV5-4 and TRBJ1-2, the complete variable domain is ETGVTQSPTHLIKTRGQQVTLRCSSQSGHNTVSWYQQALGQGPQFIFQYYREEENGRGNFPPRFSGLQFPNYSSELNVNALELDDSALYLCASRLKSRPSGGYTFGSGTRLTVV.

This clone was counted between two and nine times. The V and J genes are TRBV9 and TRBJ2-1; 9 nucleotides match TRBD2. The V and J ends lost 4 bases and 10 bases, in that order; junction bases with no gene match: 9. The CDR3 runs to 14 residues. Germline V gene sequence: CDR1 SGDLS, CDR2 YYNGEE. CDR3 nucleotides: TGTGCCAGCAGCTCGTTTAGCGGGAGAAGCGAGCAGTTCTTC. As protein: CASSSFSGRSEQFF.

The chain carries TRBV29-1 and TRBJ2-7, with D possibly TRBD1 on 5 matching bases. The CDR3 runs 11 residues. Germline lookup yields CDR1 SQVTM and CDR2 ANQGSEA. The CDR3 protein is CSTREGYEQYF. CDR3 DNA sequence: TGCAGTACCAGGGAAGGCTACGAGCAGTACTTC.

The chain's CDR3 is CASSVGLGSTDTQYF. CDR3 sequence (DNA): TGTGCCAGCAGCGTGGGACTAGGGAGCACAGATACGCAGTATTTT. This chain connects TRBV5-4 to TRBJ2-3; 8 bases are shared with TRBD2. The CDR3 contains 15 residues. V was clipped by 4 bases and J by 0 bases; unmatched bases: 4. CDR1 is SGHNT and CDR2 is YYREEE in the germline V gene (reference sequence). Together with reference TRBV5-4 and TRBJ2-3, the CDR3 gives the full variable domain: ETGVTQSPTHLIKTRGQQVTLRCSSQSGHNTVSWYQQALGQGPQFIFQYYREEENGRGNFPPRFSGLQFPNYSSELNVNALELDDSALYLCASSVGLGSTDTQYFGPGTRLTVL.

The rearrangement joins TRBV2 to TRBJ1-2; a possible D gene is TRBD1 (5 bases). Germline V gene sequence: CDR1 SNHLY, CDR2 FYNNEI. The CDR3 sequence is 15 residues long. V was clipped by 6 bases and J by 4 bases, with 18 bases between them. The CDR3 DNA follows: TGTGCCAGCAGCGCGAAAGGTAGCAGGGCCTATGGCTACACCTTC. Translation gives CASSAKGSRAYGYTF.

The chain has TRBV6-5 and TRBJ2-5; 9 positions agree with TRBD2. The J segment lost 5 bases and the V segment lost 5 bases, leaving 6 bases of the junction unmatched. The CDR3 sequence is 14 residues long. Germline lookup yields CDR1 MNHEY and CDR2 SVGAGI. CDR3 residues: CASSPGSGGETQYF. As DNA, the CDR3 is TGTGCCAGCAGTCCCGGGAGCGGGGGGGAGACCCAGTACTTC.